The 30 T cell receptor beta chains presented below share a single source sample, sequenced in a study of early T cells in non-severe SARS-CoV-2 infection. TCRdb reanalysed the 5' RACE reads using MiXCR and keeps one entry per CDR3 protein. The sample lists 50,000 to 65,000 distinct CDR3 sequences; around 13% were seen once. Sequenced: whole blood. Receptors were obtained from an adult who was a healthcare worker with PCR-confirmed SARS-CoV-2 infection or an uninfected control (not recorded which).

This clonotype was detected only a few times. V usage is TRBV6-2 or TRBV6-3 and J usage is TRBJ1-2; D is uncertain. This CDR3 contains 13 residues. Germline CDR1 reads MNHEY; CDR2 reads SVGEGT. V was pared by 5 bases and J by 5 bases, with 12 bases between. In DNA form, the CDR3 reads TGTGCCAGCAGTCCCGACAAGAAATATGGCTACACCTTC. Translation gives CASSPDKKYGYTF.

This chain uses TRBV3-1 with TRBJ2-7; 10 positions match TRBD2. Per the germline V gene, CDR1 is LGHDT and CDR2 is YNNKEL (reference sequence). With 4 bases clipped from V and 5 bases from J, the junction kept 5 bases outside the gene matches. The CDR3 has 14 amino acids. CDR3 in amino acids: CASSPLAGSHEQYF. Here the CDR3 DNA reads TGTGCCAGCAGCCCACTAGCGGGGTCCCACGAGCAGTACTTC.

In regard to this clonotype: This could be a read error, since a much larger clone is one nucleotide away. This chain connects TRBV7-8 to TRBJ1-1; tentatively, D is TRBD1 (6 bases). The germline V gene encodes CDR1 SGHVS and CDR2 FQNEAQ. The CDR3 loop spans 15 amino acids. CDR3 DNA: TGTGCCAGCAGCTCCCGAGGGGGGGCGTCCACTAAAGCTTTCTTT. Its protein is CASSSRGGASTKAFF.

This rearrangement joins TRBV12-3 or TRBV12-4 to TRBJ1-2; the match to TRBD1 covers 7 bases. Trimming removed 7 bases from V and 7 bases from J; junction bases left unmatched: 12. This CDR3 spans 14 amino acids. The chain's CDR3 is CASTKRATGPGYTF. DNA for the CDR3: TGTGCCAGCACCAAGAGGGCGACAGGGCCTGGCTACACCTTC.

This clonotype was seen only a few times. The chain recombines TRBV6-2 or TRBV6-3 with TRBJ1-1; 10 bases line up with TRBD1. This CDR3 spans 19 amino acids. V lost 2 bases to trimming and J lost 5 bases; unmatched junction nucleotides: 17. Per germline, CDR1 MNHEY and CDR2 SVGEGT. The CDR3 reads CASSYEFGQGDSNPTEAFF. In DNA, the CDR3 is TGTGCCAGCAGTTACGAGTTTGGACAGGGGGATTCAAACCCAACTGAAGCTTTCTTT.

This clonotype was observed many times. The chain links TRBV10-2 to TRBJ1-2; D unclear. This CDR3 has 13 amino acids. Trimming pared 0 bases from V and 10 bases from J, leaving 12 bases between. CDR1 and CDR2 (germline): WSHSY, SAAADI. The CDR3 nucleotides read TGCGCCAGCAGTGAGTCCTCGGTCTTTCCCTACACCTTC. Translated, it gives CASSESSVFPYTF.

This clonotype was picked up a small number of times. The chain employs TRBV20-1 and TRBJ2-7, with 9 bases aligning to TRBD1. J gave up 2 bases and V 5 bases, and 4 bases lay outside the gene matches. This CDR3 has 13 residues. CDR1 is DFQATT and CDR2 is SNEGSKA in the germline V gene (reference sequence). The CDR3 sequence: CSAGTGPAYEQYF. The CDR3 DNA sequence: TGCAGTGCTGGGACAGGGCCTGCCTACGAGCAGTACTTC.

In its sample, this clonotype was seen a few times. V usage is TRBV7-9 and J usage is TRBJ2-3, with D possibly TRBD1 on 6 matching bases. V was pared by 5 bases and J by 4 bases, with 13 bases between. CDR1 SEHNR and CDR2 FQNEAQ come from the germline V gene (reference sequence). This CDR3 contains 14 residues. CDR3 nucleotides: TGTGCCAGCAGCCCTCCGGACAGAGCAGATACGCAGTATTTT. Translating gives CASSPPDRADTQYF.

This clonotype was seen a handful of times. The CDR3 sequence: CAATGAEDFTYNEQFF. Written as DNA, the CDR3 is TGTGCCGCCACAGGCGCCGAAGATTTTACCTACAATGAGCAGTTCTTC. The V call is TRBV10-3, the J call TRBJ2-1; D perhaps matches TRBD1 (5 bases). The CDR3 length is 16 residues. Germline CDR1 reads ENHRY; CDR2 reads SYGVKD. V was shortened by 11 bases and J by 2 bases, with 22 bases between the two germline ends.

The genes are TRBV7-9 and TRBJ1-2, with D tentatively TRBD1 (6 bases). CDR3 length equals 16 residues. V lost 4 bases and J 8 bases, leaving 23 bases between the germline ends. Germline CDR1 and CDR2: SEHNR and FQNEAQ (reference sequence). The CDR3 region is CASSYHTGIASWGYTF. CDR3 in DNA: TGTGCCAGCAGCTACCACACAGGGATAGCTTCTTGGGGCTACACCTTC.

The chain has TRBV12-5 and TRBJ2-3; D ambiguous. CDR1 and CDR2 from the germline V gene are LGHNT and FRNRAP. The CDR3 covers 15 residues. V lost 7 bases to trimming and J lost 4 bases, with 18 bases between them. The CDR3 sequence: CASAPRVQNADTQYF. For the CDR3, the DNA is TGTGCTAGTGCCCCGAGAGTGCAGAACGCAGATACGCAGTATTTT. The full variable domain, completed using reference TRBV12-5 and TRBJ2-3, is DARVTQTPRHKVTEMGQEVTMRCQPILGHNTVFWYRQTMMQGLELLAYFRNRAPLDDSGMPKDRFSAEMPDATLATLKIQPSEPRDSAVYFCASAPRVQNADTQYFGPGTRLTVL.

This clonotype came up a few times. CDR3 bases: TGTGCCAGTAGTTCAAGGGCGGGGGTCGAGCAGTACTTC. It is translated as CASSSRAGVEQYF. The chain employs TRBV19 and TRBJ2-7; 7 nucleotides align to TRBD2. Per the germline V gene, CDR1 is LNHDA and CDR2 is SQIVND (reference sequence). The trim removed 5 bases at V and 6 bases at J, leaving 7 bases unmatched. The CDR3 extends over 13 amino acids.

The rearrangement links TRBV7-2 to TRBJ2-7; D is possibly TRBD1 or TRBD2 (5 bases each). Germline-derived CDR1 and CDR2 are SGHTA and FQGNSA. The V end lost 4 bases, the J end lost 2 bases, and 12 bases lay between the germline ends. The CDR3 is 14 amino acids. CDR3 loop: CASSSSQGPYEQYF. The CDR3 bases are TGTGCCAGCAGCTCTAGCCAGGGTCCCTACGAGCAGTACTTC.

This chain joins TRBV20-1 and TRBJ1-2; D may be TRBD1 (6 bases). Between the trimmed V and J ends, which lost 6 bases and 1 base, there was a span of 12 bases. From germline, CDR1 is DFQATT and CDR2 SNEGSKA (reference sequence). This CDR3 has 13 residues. The CDR3 protein is CSARTGRNYGYTF. The CDR3 coding sequence is TGCAGTGCCAGAACAGGGCGTAACTATGGCTACACCTTC.

The chain links TRBV7-9 to TRBJ2-1; 12 bases fit TRBD2. Germline V gene lookup returns CDR1 SEHNR and CDR2 FQNEAQ (reference sequence). V gave up 5 bases and J gave up 3 bases; unmatched junction bases: 5. CDR3 size: 16 residues. Here the CDR3 reads CASSRVTSGGYNEQFF. As DNA, the CDR3 is TGTGCCAGCAGCCGCGTGACTAGCGGGGGCTACAATGAGCAGTTCTTC.

At least ten counts were recorded for this clonotype. This chain connects TRBV5-1 to TRBJ2-5, with D perhaps TRBD1 (6 bases). V lost 3 bases to trimming and J lost 5 bases, with 17 bases between them. In germline, CDR1 is SGHRS, CDR2 YFSETQ. The length of the CDR3 is 15 residues. Written as DNA, the CDR3 is TGCGCCAGCAGCTACGACAGGCCCGGGAAGGAGACCCAGTACTTC. It specifies CASSYDRPGKETQYF.

This clonotype was observed a few times. The rearrangement uses TRBV5-6 and TRBJ2-3; D perhaps matches TRBD1 (7 bases). The CDR3 totals 16 residues. The V gene's germline CDR1 is SGHDT and CDR2 YYEEEE. Trimming stripped 4 bases from V and 4 bases from J, with 19 bases between. This CDR3 reads CASSPQGGWNPDTQYF. In DNA form, the CDR3 reads TGTGCCAGCAGCCCTCAGGGGGGTTGGAACCCAGATACGCAGTATTTT.

This clonotype was found many times. The J gene is TRBJ2-1, the V gene TRBV12-3 or TRBV12-4; 13 nucleotides match TRBD2. CDR3 length: 15 residues. V dropped 5 bases and J dropped 7; count of bases not matched to a gene: 5. The CDR3 sequence is CASSPGTSGVNEQFF. CDR3 nucleotide sequence: TGTGCCAGCAGTCCAGGGACTAGCGGGGTGAATGAGCAGTTCTTC.

V gene TRBV29-1 combines with J gene TRBJ1-2, with no clear D. Trimming took 3 bases from V and 8 from J, leaving 4 bases between them. The CDR3 totals 9 residues. The germline V gene encodes CDR1 SQVTM and CDR2 ANQGSEA. The CDR3 DNA follows: TGCAGCGTTGACGGCGGCTACACCTTC. Its protein is CSVDGGYTF.

This clonotype has just a few counts. The CDR3 nucleotides read TGTGCCAGCAGCTTAGGATCGGGCAATCAGCCCCAGCATTTT. Translating it yields CASSLGSGNQPQHF. The V call is TRBV7-9, the J call TRBJ1-5; D is undetermined. The CDR3 runs 14 residues. Germline V CDR1 and CDR2: SEHNR, FQNEAQ (reference sequence). V shed 1 base and J shed 2 bases, with 6 bases lying between them. Complete variable domain (other parts from reference TRBV7-9 and TRBJ1-5): DTGVSQNPRHKITKRGQNVTFRCDPISEHNRLYWYRQTLGQGPEFLTYFQNEAQLEKSRLLSDRFSAERPKGSFSTLEIQRTEQGDSAMYLCASSLGSGNQPQHFGDGTRLSIL.

The rearrangement joins TRBV12-3 or TRBV12-4 to TRBJ2-2; the D gene is possibly TRBD1 (6 bases). The CDR3 totals 19 residues. The ends were cut back, 5 bases at V and 3 bases at J, with 25 bases in the middle. The CDR3 reads CASSPQDIGRGKDTGELFF. The CDR3 DNA follows: TGTGCCAGCAGTCCCCAAGACATCGGCAGGGGTAAAGACACCGGGGAGCTGTTTTTT.

This clonotype was seen repeatedly, ten times or more. V usage is TRBV9 and J usage is TRBJ2-3; D is unresolved. The CDR3 covers 14 residues. Germline V lookup: CDR1 SGDLS, CDR2 YYNGEE. V was shortened by 3 bases and J by 1 base, with 9 bases between the two germline ends. The chain's CDR3 is CASSALERTDTQYF. For the CDR3, the DNA is TGTGCCAGCAGCGCCCTGGAGCGCACAGATACGCAGTATTTT.

This rearrangement joins TRBV4-3 to TRBJ1-2; 10 nucleotides match TRBD1. Germline CDR1 is LGHNA and CDR2 is YSLEER. The CDR3 sequence is 16 residues long. Germline trimming cut 5 bases from V and 8 bases from J; bases unmatched to any gene: 14. The CDR3 loop reads CASSESRSWDRGGYTF. In DNA, the CDR3 is TGCGCCAGCAGCGAGAGTAGAAGTTGGGACAGGGGCGGCTACACCTTC.

V and J are TRBV20-1 and TRBJ1-1; 10 positions agree with TRBD1. The J segment lost 10 bases and the V segment lost 4 bases, leaving 12 bases of the junction unmatched. The germline gives CDR1 DFQATT, CDR2 SNEGSKA (reference sequence). This CDR3 spans 14 amino acids. CDR3: CSANDLGQGVGAFF. CDR3 nucleotide sequence: TGCAGTGCTAATGACCTAGGACAGGGGGTAGGAGCTTTCTTT.

Comments on this clonotype: This clone may be a read error of a much larger clone one base away. This rearrangement joins TRBV7-2 to TRBJ2-1; D may be TRBD1 (5 bases). CDR3 length equals 13 residues. Trimming stripped 2 bases from V and 9 bases from J, with 11 bases between. In germline, CDR1 is SGHTA, CDR2 FQGNSA. The CDR3 spells CASSLFKGCEQFF. CDR3 coding DNA: TGTGCCAGCAGCTTATTTAAGGGGTGTGAGCAGTTCTTC.

This clonotype appeared many times. The CDR3 region is CAIGTGNYGYTF. The CDR3 bases are TGTGCGATCGGGACAGGGAACTATGGCTACACCTTC. The chain employs TRBV6-5 and TRBJ1-2; 9 bases are a match to TRBD1. The CDR3 consists of 12 residues. Germline CDR1 and CDR2: MNHEY and SVGAGI.

At least ten counts were recorded for this clonotype. V gene TRBV5-1 combines with J gene TRBJ2-5, with a tentative D call TRBD1 (5 bases). This CDR3 has 15 residues. Trimming pared 4 bases from V and 5 bases from J, leaving 18 bases between. Germline CDR1 SGHRS, CDR2 YFSETQ. CDR3 sequence reads: CASSRKGSEVETQYF. CDR3 nucleotides: TGCGCCAGCAGCCGCAAGGGGTCTGAAGTGGAGACCCAGTACTTC.

The chain carries TRBV24-1 and TRBJ2-7, with D perhaps matching TRBD1 (6 bases). V was clipped by 7 bases and J by 4 bases, with 16 bases between them. This CDR3 is built from 14 residues. Germline CDR1 and CDR2: KGHDR and SFDVKD. The CDR3 region is CATRTRGVVYEQYF. The CDR3 DNA is TGTGCCACCAGGACCAGGGGAGTCGTTTACGAGCAGTACTTC.

In DNA form, the CDR3 reads TGCGCCAGCAGCCTCAGGGACAATACGTTTCCAGAGCAGTACTTC. Amino acid sequence: CASSLRDNTFPEQYF. The J gene is TRBJ2-7, the V gene TRBV5-1, with D perhaps matching TRBD1 (6 bases). CDR3 size: 15 residues. Germline V gene lookup returns CDR1 SGHRS and CDR2 YFSETQ. V was cut by 4 bases and J by 7 bases, with 21 bases left in between.

This clonotype was detected a few times. This rearrangement joins TRBV28 to TRBJ2-6; D is undetermined. Germline lookup yields CDR1 MDHEN and CDR2 SYDVKM. CDR3 length: 14 residues. V lost 5 bases, J lost 0 bases, and 5 bases lay in between. CDR3 nucleotides: TGTGCCAGCAGTCAAAACTCTGGGGCCAACGTCCTGACTTTC. Translating gives CASSQNSGANVLTF.